The 18 T cell receptor beta chains below come from one sample, sequenced in a study of siplizumab effects on memory and regulatory T cells. The repertoire was sequenced with immunoSEQ multiplex PCR; TCRdb's copy has only in-frame clones and lacks some. This table has under 95,000 clones, about 94% appearing once. The source material was non-Treg CD4+ T cells sorted from blood. These receptor sequences come from a human donor in good health.

This chain connects TRBV5-6 to TRBJ2-5, with no clear D. Germline assignment: CDR1 SGHDT and CDR2 YYEEEE. This CDR3 has 12 residues. V was trimmed by 2 bases and J by 3 bases, leaving 5 bases between them. CDR3 sequence: CASSLRKETQYF. The CDR3, as DNA: TGTGCCAGCAGCTTACGGAAAGAGACCCAGTACTTC.

V and J are TRBV27 and TRBJ2-1, with 13 nucleotides matching TRBD2. In germline, CDR1 is MNHEY, CDR2 SMNVEV (reference sequence). The V and J ends lost 7 bases and 8 bases, in that order; junction bases with no gene match: 5. The CDR3 loop spans 14 amino acids. CDR3 amino acids: CASTPGLAGDEQFF. The CDR3 nucleotides are TGTGCCAGCACCCCAGGACTAGCGGGGGATGAGCAGTTCTTC.

The CDR3, as DNA: TGTGCCAGCAGAGACAGTCTCTCTGGAAACACCATATATTTT. This gives the protein CASRDSLSGNTIYF. The rearrangement uses TRBV6-5 and TRBJ1-3; weak D call: TRBD1 (5 bases). V was pared by 6 bases and J by 0 bases, with 9 bases between. The CDR3 spans 14 residues. Per the germline V gene, CDR1 is MNHEY and CDR2 is SVGAGI.

The chain recombines TRBV19 with TRBJ2-3, with TRBD2 matching 7 bases. The J segment lost 4 bases and the V segment lost 3 bases, leaving 4 bases of the junction unmatched. The CDR3 has 14 amino acids. Germline CDR1 reads LNHDA; CDR2 reads SQIVND (reference sequence). The CDR3 coding sequence is TGTGCCAGTAGTATTGCGGGGGTTGCAGATACGCAGTATTTT. Its translation: CASSIAGVADTQYF.

Here the CDR3 DNA reads TGTGCCAGCAGCCCAGGGGGCGTCGGCTACGAGCAGTACTTC. It yields the protein CASSPGGVGYEQYF. The chain uses TRBV7-9 and TRBJ2-7; 8 positions agree with TRBD1. Germline CDR1 is SEHNR and CDR2 is FQNEAQ (reference sequence). J was trimmed by 3 bases and V by 5 bases; bases with no gene match: 6. This CDR3 contains 14 residues.

This chain uses TRBV11-2 with TRBJ2-5; D not resolved. CDR3 length equals 10 residues. Trimming pared 8 bases from V and 5 bases from J, leaving 6 bases between. Germline V CDR1 and CDR2: SGHAT, FQNNGV. Here the CDR3 DNA reads TGTGCCAGCGGGCCGGAGACCCAGTACTTC. Protein sequence: CASGPETQYF.

This chain connects TRBV18 to TRBJ2-7; TRBD1 is a possible D gene (6 bases). CDR3 size: 14 residues. Between the trimmed V and J ends, which lost 0 bases and 0 bases, there was a span of 6 bases. CDR1 KGHSH and CDR2 LQKENI come from the germline V gene. The CDR3 spells CASSPPDSSYEQYF. The DNA for the CDR3 is TGTGCCAGCTCACCACCGGACAGCTCCTACGAGCAGTACTTC.

On this clone itself: Other DNA sequences in the sample encode the same CDR3. The rearrangement uses TRBV30 and TRBJ2-5, with D unresolved. V lost 0 bases and J 5 bases, leaving 4 bases between the germline ends. This CDR3 spans 11 amino acids. Germline CDR1 is GTSNPN and CDR2 is SVGIG (reference sequence). CDR3 in DNA: TGTGCCTGGAGTGTAAAGGAGACCCAGTACTTC. This codes for CAWSVKETQYF. The variable domain in full, completed from reference TRBV30 and TRBJ2-5, reads SQTIHQWPATLVQPVGSPLSLECTVEGTSNPNLYWYRQAAGRGLQLLFYSVGIGQISSEVPQNLSASRPQDRQFILSSKKLLLSDSGFYLCAWSVKETQYFGPGTRLLVL.

This clone was detected once. This chain links TRBV27 with TRBJ2-7; D could derive from TRBD1 or TRBD2 (5 bases each). The V gene lost 5 bases and the J gene lost 6 bases, with 14 bases spanning the gap. The CDR3 runs 13 residues. In germline, CDR1 is MNHEY, CDR2 SMNVEV (reference sequence). The CDR3: CASSPRDPREQYF. CDR3 nucleotide sequence: TGTGCCAGCAGTCCCCGGGACCCGCGCGAGCAGTACTTC.

The chain combines TRBV5-1 with TRBJ2-7; 11 bases match TRBD1. The CDR3 consists of 14 residues. The V segment lost 3 bases and the J segment 5 bases; nucleotides outside the gene matches: 4. Germline CDR1 reads SGHRS; CDR2 reads YFSETQ. The CDR3, as DNA: TGCGCCAGCAGCTCAGGACAGGGGGCACACGAGCAGTACTTC. This codes for CASSSGQGAHEQYF.

This clone was recorded once. An end of the junction does not agree with germline; a read error may underlie this. The chain combines TRBV30 with TRBJ2-7; unclear D gene. Germline-derived CDR1 and CDR2 are GTSNPN and SVGIG (reference sequence). The CDR3 is made up of 11 amino acids. CDR3 sequence: CAWSRTHEQCF. Here the CDR3 DNA reads TGTGCCTGGAGTAGGACCCACGAGCAGTGCTTC.

This clone was found once. The chain combines TRBV7-2 with TRBJ2-3; D unresolved. This CDR3 spans 11 amino acids. V lost 5 bases and J lost 6, with 6 bases in between. CDR1 is SGHTA and CDR2 is FQGNSA in the germline V gene. The CDR3 loop reads CASSIWDTQYF. As DNA, the CDR3 is TGTGCCAGCAGCATCTGGGATACGCAGTATTTT.

The chain uses TRBV19 and TRBJ2-5; D gene uncertain. V lost 3 bases and J lost 5, with 10 bases in between. In germline, CDR1 is LNHDA, CDR2 SQIVND (reference sequence). The CDR3 covers 13 residues. CDR3 amino acids: CASSIRRMETQYF. In DNA, the CDR3 is TGTGCCAGTAGTATTAGACGGATGGAGACCCAGTACTTC.

V and J are TRBV4-2 and TRBJ1-2; D is unresolved. Germline-derived CDR1 and CDR2 are LGHNA and YNFKEQ. The CDR3 length is 14 residues. V was cut by 0 bases and J by 5 bases, with 10 bases left in between. In nucleotides, the CDR3 is TGTGCCAGCAGCCAAGAATGGGTAGCGTATGGCTACACCTTC. As protein: CASSQEWVAYGYTF.

The chain couples TRBV5-1 to TRBJ2-7; either TRBD1 or TRBD2 may fit D (6 bases each). Trimming took off 4 bases at V and 2 bases at J, with 16 bases between the two ends. Germline-derived CDR1 and CDR2 are SGHRS and YFSETQ. The CDR3 runs to 15 residues. The CDR3 sequence is CASSPEVGGPYEQYF. Written as DNA, the CDR3 is TGCGCCAGCAGCCCGGAGGTAGGGGGGCCCTACGAGCAGTACTTC.

This clone was seen just once. The chain employs TRBV11-3 and TRBJ2-7; possibly TRBD1 for D (5 bases). Germline CDR1 SGHNT, CDR2 YENEEA. V was shortened by 2 bases and J by 2 bases, with 13 bases between the two germline ends. This CDR3 comprises 15 residues. In nucleotides, the CDR3 is TGTGCCAGCAGCTTAAGGGGTACGGCCGCCTACGAGCAGTACTTC. It specifies CASSLRGTAAYEQYF.

The rearrangement links TRBV19 to TRBJ2-3, with 11 bases identical to TRBD2. CDR1 and CDR2 from the germline V gene are LNHDA and SQIVND (reference sequence). V dropped 5 bases and J dropped 2; count of bases not matched to a gene: 6. The CDR3 covers 16 residues. For the CDR3, the DNA is TGTGCCAGTAGTCCTACTAGCGGGGGCCCCACAGATACGCAGTATTTT. It is translated as CASSPTSGGPTDTQYF. Based on the CDR3 plus reference TRBV19 and TRBJ2-3, the full variable domain is DGGITQSPKYLFRKEGQNVTLSCEQNLNHDAMYWYRQDPGQGLRLIYYSQIVNDFQKGDIAEGYSVSREKKESFPLTVTSAQKNPTAFYLCASSPTSGGPTDTQYFGPGTRLTVL.

The V gene is TRBV19, the J gene TRBJ2-1, with D tentatively TRBD2 (7 bases). The CDR3 covers 16 residues. Germline V gives CDR1 LNHDA, CDR2 SQIVND (reference sequence). Trimming shortened V by 5 bases and J by 2 bases, and 16 bases separated the two germline ends. CDR3 nucleotide sequence: TGTGCCAGTAGTCCCGGGGGGCGGGGGACCTACAATGAGCAGTTCTTC. It codes for CASSPGGRGTYNEQFF.